The clone carrying this T cell receptor (beta chain) was counted ten times or more. Its antigen is not known. These data belong to a study of regulatory T cells in long-lasting Graves disease. Looked up from germline, CDR1 is SGHVS and CDR2 is FNYEAQ. This CDR3 contains 16 residues. V was clipped by 4 bases and J by 6 bases; unmatched bases: 11. The authors built TCR beta libraries using iRepertoire HTBI primers and Arm-PCR of CDR3 regions. MiXCR, run by TCRdb on the multiplex PCR reads, gives a single entry per CDR3 protein. The sample holds approximately 300,000 distinct CDR3 sequences; over 15% are singletons and the top ten take more than 30%. Study outcomes and limitations: TRBV28, TRBJ1-2 and TRBJ2-5 emerged as the favored segments in persistent disease.

Time point in this sample: newly diagnosed GD, antithyroid drugs for less than 3 months. Isolated PBMC RNA provided the starting material for the TCR library. Here the sequenced sample was peripheral blood mononuclear cells (PBMCs), taken at new diagnosis, from a patient treated with antithyroid drugs. This TCR was sampled from a female donor with Graves disease. The chain recombines TRBV7-6 with TRBJ2-1, with 8 bases identical to TRBD2. The CDR3 bases are TGTGCCAGCAGCTCTCCCTTTAGCGGGAAAAGCAATGAGCAGTTCTTC. Translation: CASSSPFSGKSNEQFF.